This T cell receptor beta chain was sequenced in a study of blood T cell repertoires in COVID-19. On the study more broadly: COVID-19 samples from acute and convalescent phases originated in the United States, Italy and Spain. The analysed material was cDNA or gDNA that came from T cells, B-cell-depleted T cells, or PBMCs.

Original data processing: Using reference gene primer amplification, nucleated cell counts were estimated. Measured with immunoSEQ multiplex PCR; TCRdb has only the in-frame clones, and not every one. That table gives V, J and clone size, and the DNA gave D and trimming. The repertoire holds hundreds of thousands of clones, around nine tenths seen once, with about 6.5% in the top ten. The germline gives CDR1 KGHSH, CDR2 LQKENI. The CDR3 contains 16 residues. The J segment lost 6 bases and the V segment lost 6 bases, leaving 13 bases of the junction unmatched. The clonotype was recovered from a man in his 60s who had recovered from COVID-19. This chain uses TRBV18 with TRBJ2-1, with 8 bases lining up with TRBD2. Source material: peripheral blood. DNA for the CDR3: TGTGCCAGCTCGTTAACGAAAGCGGGAGTCGTCAATGAGCAGTTCTTC. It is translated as CASSLTKAGVVNEQFF. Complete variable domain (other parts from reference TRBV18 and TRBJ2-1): NAGVMQNPRHLVRRRGQEARLRCSPMKGHSHVYWYRQLPEEGLKFMVYLQKENIIDESGMPKERFSAEFPKEGPSILRIQQVVRGDSAAYFCASSLTKAGVVNEQFFGPGTRLTVL.